The present T cell receptor (beta chain) was sequenced within a study of blood T cell repertoires in COVID-19. This clone was found once. V was pared by 2 bases and J by 5 bases, with 12 bases of the junction left unmatched. This CDR3 has 17 amino acids. From germline, CDR1 is SGHVS and CDR2 FNYEAQ. Method: immunoSEQ multiplex PCR; TCRdb's copy keeps in-frame clones and lacks some. The table records some 250,000 clones, roughly 90% of them present only once. This chain uses TRBV7-6 with TRBJ2-7, with 10 bases identical to TRBD1. The sequencing input was PBMCs or T cells enriched from blood (not recorded which). The origin of this receptor is a man aged 35 to 55 who had recovered from COVID-19. The CDR3 region is CASSLRPLGQGLDEQYF. In nucleotides, the CDR3 is TGTGCCAGCAGCTTACGACCCTTGGGACAGGGGTTGGACGAGCAGTACTTC.